The 8 T cell receptor beta chains below come from one sample, sequenced in a study of blood T cells in healthy people across ages. Primed by a sample-barcoded 5' primer and a J-beta primer mix, a second PCR proceeded for about 6 to 12 cycles. TCRdb reprocessed the 5' RACE reads with MiXCR, giving one entry per CDR3 protein. There are about a million distinct CDR3 sequences in the sample; roughly half occur only once, and 20% to 25% lies in the top ten. The sequenced sample consisted of blood. These receptors all stem from a woman aged 55-69 years in good health.

J is TRBJ2-3 and V is TRBV30, with D unclear. In germline, CDR1 is GTSNPN, CDR2 SVGIG (reference sequence). This CDR3 spans 12 amino acids. Trimming took off 5 bases at V and 0 bases at J, with 6 bases between the two ends. The CDR3 DNA is TGTGCCTGGGGCCCGAGCACAGATACGCAGTATTTT. Protein product: CAWGPSTDTQYF.

The sample holds a few counts of this clonotype. The chain combines TRBV27 with TRBJ2-7; 8 nucleotides agree with TRBD2. Germline V lookup: CDR1 MNHEY, CDR2 SMNVEV (reference sequence). The CDR3 totals 17 residues. V dropped 3 bases and J dropped 5; count of bases not matched to a gene: 15. The CDR3 DNA sequence: TGTGCCAGCAGTTTTGGCCTATCGGGACTAGTTTCCAACGAGCAGTACTTC. Its translation is CASSFGLSGLVSNEQYF.

The table lists this clonotype with a few counts. The chain uses TRBV27 and TRBJ2-1; D might be TRBD1 or TRBD2, each matching 5 bases. The CDR3 length is 18 residues. CDR1 is MNHEY, CDR2 SMNVEV, per germline (reference sequence). The V gene lost 3 bases and the J gene lost 8 bases, with 26 bases spanning the gap. The CDR3 loop reads CASSLRILSSSGTHEQFF. The CDR3, as DNA: TGTGCCAGCAGTTTGAGGATACTTTCCTCTTCGGGGACGCATGAGCAGTTCTTC.

The chain is built from TRBV18 and TRBJ1-1; 8 positions agree with TRBD1. Trimming removed 4 bases from V and 5 bases from J; junction bases left unmatched: 9. The CDR3 totals 15 residues. Germline V gene lookup returns CDR1 KGHSH and CDR2 LQKENI. The CDR3 protein is CASSLPETGETEAFF. Written as DNA, the CDR3 is TGTGCCAGCTCACTACCGGAGACAGGGGAAACTGAAGCTTTCTTT.

The V call is TRBV6-5, the J call TRBJ1-6; 10 bases agree with TRBD1. The trim removed 5 bases at V and 6 bases at J, leaving 4 bases unmatched. Germline V CDR1 and CDR2: MNHEY, SVGAGI. The CDR3 covers 15 residues. The CDR3 DNA reads as TGTGCCAGCAGTAGGGGACAGGGGCTTAATTCACCCCTCCACTTT. The encoded protein is CASSRGQGLNSPLHF.

This sequence joins TRBV11-2 and TRBJ2-7; 9 positions match TRBD2. The CDR3 has 15 residues. V lost 3 bases, J lost 4 bases, and 7 bases stayed unmatched. Germline V gene sequence: CDR1 SGHAT, CDR2 FQNNGV. The CDR3 bases are TGTGCCAGCAGCTTCTTTAGCGGGAGTACGTACGAGCAGTACTTC. It is translated as CASSFFSGSTYEQYF.

V usage is TRBV27 and J usage is TRBJ2-7, with D possibly TRBD1 on 6 matching bases. Germline CDR1 is MNHEY and CDR2 is SMNVEV (reference sequence). Trimming stripped 1 base from V and 3 bases from J, with 16 bases between. The CDR3 extends over 16 amino acids. The CDR3 nucleotides read TGTGCCAGCAGTTTATTTACAGGGACCCCGAGCTACGAGCAGTACTTC. Translated: CASSLFTGTPSYEQYF.

This chain connects TRBV29-1 to TRBJ2-5; TRBD1 is a possible D gene (6 bases). The DNA end is more similar to TRBJ2-4, so the J call may be wrong. Germline CDR1 reads SQVTM; CDR2 reads ANQGSEA. CDR3 length equals 14 residues. The CDR3 is CSVEDRQEANIQYF. The CDR3 nucleotides are TGCAGCGTTGAAGACCGACAGGAGGCGAACATTCAGTACTTC.